The entry below gives a single T cell receptor (beta chain) sequence along with its context. Antigen unknown. Samples of blood were obtained at baseline, on cycle 4 day 1, and on cycle 7 day 1. The data were obtained in a study of OX40 agonist ivuxolimab in advanced cancers. The wider study: Dose-escalation patients' cancers were hepatocellular carcinoma, melanoma, renal cell or head and neck cancer. Notes on the study in general: In the expanded peripheral T cells, antigen specificity was never determined.

The CDR3 spans 15 residues. Germline loops: CDR1 SGHRS, CDR2 YFSETQ. The germline V and J ends were trimmed by 1 base and 2 bases, with 10 bases remaining between them. The repertoire was sequenced with immunoSEQ multiplex PCR; TCRdb's copy has only in-frame clones and lacks some. This sample has more than 45,000 clones; roughly 84% occur once, and the top ten carry around 4.3%. The source is an adult with an advanced solid tumor such as melanoma, head and neck, liver or kidney cancer. The material sequenced was CD4+ or CD8+ T cells sorted from blood, taken in a trial of the OX40 agonist ivuxolimab. The rearrangement joins TRBV5-1 to TRBJ1-5; D remains unclear. The CDR3 region has the DNA TGCGCCAGCAGCTTGAGTGGTTTTGGCAATCAGCCCCAGCATTTT. Protein product: CASSLSGFGNQPQHF.